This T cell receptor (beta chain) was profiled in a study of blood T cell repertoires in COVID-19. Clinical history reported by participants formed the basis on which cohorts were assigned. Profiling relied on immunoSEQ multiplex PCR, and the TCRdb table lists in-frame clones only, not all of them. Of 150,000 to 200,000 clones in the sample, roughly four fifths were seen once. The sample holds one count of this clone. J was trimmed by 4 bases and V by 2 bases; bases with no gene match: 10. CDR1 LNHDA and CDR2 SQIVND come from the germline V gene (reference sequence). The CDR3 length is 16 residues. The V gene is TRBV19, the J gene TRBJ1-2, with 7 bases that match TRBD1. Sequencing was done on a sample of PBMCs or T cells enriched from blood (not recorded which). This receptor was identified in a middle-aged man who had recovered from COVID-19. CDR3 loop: CASSILPTGSGYGYTF. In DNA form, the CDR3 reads TGTGCCAGTAGTATACTACCGACAGGGAGCGGCTATGGCTACACCTTC.